This T cell receptor beta chain came from a study of cytomegalovirus exposure and HLA in healthy donors. Amplification used 60 Vbeta primers and 13 Jbeta primers. Methods used by the authors: The authors later counted roughly 79 million unique TCR beta chains, 9.5 million to 13 million of them shared. Clones were sequenced by immunoSEQ multiplex PCR, and TCRdb holds only the in-frame ones, with some missing. V and J calls and clone size follow that table, whereas D and trimming were derived from the DNA. The repertoire holds under 200,000 clones, with roughly 77% as singletons. Study-wide results and caveats: Further analysis, carried out later, found HLA-associated TCR beta chains more clonally expanded than equally common other chains. Sequences of the TCR beta chain were said to predict the HLA-A and HLA-B alleles of most subjects accurately.

Trimming cost V 0 bases and J 4 bases, with 18 bases left between them. CDR3 size: 17 residues. CDR1 and CDR2 from the germline V gene are MRHNA and SNTAGT. To note about this clone: The antigen remains undetermined.

The V call is TRBV6-4, the J call TRBJ1-2; D possibly corresponds to TRBD1 (5 bases). Sequencing input: PBMCs. The clonotype was recovered from a young woman in good health and CMV-seronegative. Written as DNA, the CDR3 is TGTGCCAGCAGTGACTCAATATGGGGCATACCACCCTATGGCTACACCTTC. This encodes CASSDSIWGIPPYGYTF.